This section outlines one TCR beta chain sequence together with its context. Its antigen is as yet unknown. The data derive from a study of shared clonotypes between healthy human individuals. Study as a whole: Donors consisted of two women and three men between 18 and 49.

V was shortened by 3 bases and J by 3 bases, with 11 bases between the two germline ends. The CDR3 runs to 14 residues. Germline CDR1 reads LGHNA; CDR2 reads YNFKEQ. Overall study findings and caveats: As a rule, naive subsets had a larger estimated richness than memory subsets.

Sequencing was performed with immunoSEQ multiplex PCR; in TCRdb, only in-frame clones are kept and a portion is missing. The table records 1.5 million to 2.5 million clones, about 94% of them present only once. Naive CD8 cells were CD45RO-negative, positively selected for CCR7, excluding terminally differentiated effector memory CD45RA+ cells. The V call is TRBV4-2, the J call TRBJ1-2, with D possibly TRBD1 on 6 matching bases. This clonotype was obtained from a man aged 18 to 35 in good health. Source material: naive CD8+ T cells sorted from blood. Written as DNA, the CDR3 is TGTGCCAGCAGCCACGGGAGGGGGGACTATGGCTACACCTTC. It codes for CASSHGRGDYGYTF.